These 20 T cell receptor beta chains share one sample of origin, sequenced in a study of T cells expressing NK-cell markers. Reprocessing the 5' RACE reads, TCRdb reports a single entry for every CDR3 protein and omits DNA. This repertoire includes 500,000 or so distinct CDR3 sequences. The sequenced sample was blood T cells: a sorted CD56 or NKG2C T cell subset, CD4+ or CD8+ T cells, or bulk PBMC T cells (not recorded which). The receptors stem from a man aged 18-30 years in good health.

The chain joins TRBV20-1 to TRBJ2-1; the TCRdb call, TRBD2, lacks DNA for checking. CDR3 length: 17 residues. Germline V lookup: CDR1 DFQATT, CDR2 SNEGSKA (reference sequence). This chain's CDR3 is CSAEGLAGLRSYNEQFF.

The CDR3 spells CASSSPAGTNTGELFF. V usage is TRBV6-5 and J usage is TRBJ2-2. Looked up from germline, CDR1 is MNHEY and CDR2 is SVGAGI. This CDR3 is built from 16 residues.

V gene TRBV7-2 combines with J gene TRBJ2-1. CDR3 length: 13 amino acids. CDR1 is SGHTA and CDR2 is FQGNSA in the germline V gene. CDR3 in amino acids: CASSQWTYNEQFF.

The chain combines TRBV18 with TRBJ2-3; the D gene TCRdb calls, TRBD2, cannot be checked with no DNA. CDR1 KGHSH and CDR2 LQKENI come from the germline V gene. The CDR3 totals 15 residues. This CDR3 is CASSSLAGEADTQYF.

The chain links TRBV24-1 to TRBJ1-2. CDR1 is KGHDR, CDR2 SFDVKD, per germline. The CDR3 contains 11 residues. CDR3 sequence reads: CATSGRGGYTF.

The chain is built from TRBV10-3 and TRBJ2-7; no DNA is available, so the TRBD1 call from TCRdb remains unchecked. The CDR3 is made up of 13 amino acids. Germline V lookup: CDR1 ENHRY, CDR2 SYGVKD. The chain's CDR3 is CAIRDRLLYEQYF.

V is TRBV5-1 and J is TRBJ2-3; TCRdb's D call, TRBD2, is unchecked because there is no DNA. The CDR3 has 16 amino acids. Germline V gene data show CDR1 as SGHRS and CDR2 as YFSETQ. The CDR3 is CASRQGLAGKTDTQYF.

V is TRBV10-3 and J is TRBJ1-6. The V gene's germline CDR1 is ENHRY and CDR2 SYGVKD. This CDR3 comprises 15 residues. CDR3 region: CAITRAQTSDSPLHF.

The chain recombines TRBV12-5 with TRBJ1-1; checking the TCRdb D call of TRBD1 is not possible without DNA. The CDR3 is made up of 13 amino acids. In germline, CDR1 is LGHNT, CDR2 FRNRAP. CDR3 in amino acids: CASGPRWSGEAFF.

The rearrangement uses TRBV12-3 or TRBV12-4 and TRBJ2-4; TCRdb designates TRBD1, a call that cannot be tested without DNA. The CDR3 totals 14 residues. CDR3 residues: CASSYRQGGNIQYF.

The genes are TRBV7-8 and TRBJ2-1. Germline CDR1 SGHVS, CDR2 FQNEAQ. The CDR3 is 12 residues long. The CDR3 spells CASSLAKSEQFF.

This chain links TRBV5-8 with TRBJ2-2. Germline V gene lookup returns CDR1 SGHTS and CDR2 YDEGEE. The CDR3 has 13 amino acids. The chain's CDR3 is CASSLQFTGELFF.

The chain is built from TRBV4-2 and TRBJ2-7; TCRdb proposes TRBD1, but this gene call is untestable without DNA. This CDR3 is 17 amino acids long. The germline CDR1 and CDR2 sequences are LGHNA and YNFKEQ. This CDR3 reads CASSPTTGTGMTYEQYF.

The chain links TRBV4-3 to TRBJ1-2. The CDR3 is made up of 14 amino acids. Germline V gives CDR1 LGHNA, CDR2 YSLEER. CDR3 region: CASSHSTASDGYTF.

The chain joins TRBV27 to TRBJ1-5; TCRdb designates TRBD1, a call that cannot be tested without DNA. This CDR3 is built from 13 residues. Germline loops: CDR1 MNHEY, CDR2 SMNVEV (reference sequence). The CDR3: CASPPERSQPQHF.

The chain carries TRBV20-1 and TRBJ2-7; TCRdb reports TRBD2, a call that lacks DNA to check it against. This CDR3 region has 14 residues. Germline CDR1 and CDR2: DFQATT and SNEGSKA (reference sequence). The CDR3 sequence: CSANGGSNTYEQYF.

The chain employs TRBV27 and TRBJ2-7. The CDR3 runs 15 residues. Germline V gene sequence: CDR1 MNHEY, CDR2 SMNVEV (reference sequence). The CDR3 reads CASSLTGIRSYEQYF.

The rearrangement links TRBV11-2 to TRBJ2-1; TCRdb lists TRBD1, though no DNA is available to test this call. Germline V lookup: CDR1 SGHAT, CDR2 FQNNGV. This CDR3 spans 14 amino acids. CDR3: CASSLDSRTDEQFF.

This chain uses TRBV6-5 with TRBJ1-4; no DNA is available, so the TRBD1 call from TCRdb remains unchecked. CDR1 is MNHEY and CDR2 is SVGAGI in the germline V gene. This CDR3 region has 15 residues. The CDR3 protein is CASSTLQGAREKLFF.

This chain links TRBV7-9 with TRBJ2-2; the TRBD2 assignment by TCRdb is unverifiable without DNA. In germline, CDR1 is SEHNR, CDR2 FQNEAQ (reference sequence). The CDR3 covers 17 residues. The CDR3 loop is CASSPYRLARNTGELFF.